The 24 T cell receptor beta chains given below trace back to one sample, sequenced in a study of cytomegalovirus exposure and HLA in healthy donors. 13 Jbeta primers and 60 Vbeta primers were used for the PCR. The assay was immunoSEQ multiplex PCR, and TCRdb's table has in-frame clones only and misses some. This sample's table reports around 100,000 clones. Sequencing used PBMCs. These receptors were collected from a man between 35 and 55 years old in good health and CMV-seronegative.

V is TRBV6-6 and J is TRBJ2-7; 10 bases map to TRBD1. Germline-derived CDR1 and CDR2 are MNHNY and SVGAGI (reference sequence). V gave up 2 bases and J gave up 2 bases; unmatched junction bases: 3. The CDR3 spans 15 residues. CDR3 sequence reads: CASSYLGTGAYEQYF. The CDR3 DNA follows: TGTGCCAGCAGTTACCTCGGGACAGGGGCCTACGAGCAGTACTTC.

The V gene is TRBV5-4, the J gene TRBJ1-5; no reliable D call. Per germline, CDR1 SGHNT and CDR2 YYREEE (reference sequence). The CDR3 totals 14 residues. V was shortened by 3 bases and J by 9 bases, with 16 bases between the two germline ends. The CDR3 DNA reads as TGTGCCAGCAGCTCCAAAGGCGATCTAGGGCCCCAGCATTTT. Translation gives CASSSKGDLGPQHF.

V usage is TRBV4-1 and J usage is TRBJ2-3, with 8 bases that match TRBD2. V gave up 0 bases and J gave up 3 bases; unmatched junction bases: 2. The CDR3 extends over 15 amino acids. Germline CDR1 reads MGHRA; CDR2 reads YSYEKL. Here the CDR3 reads CASSQDGTRTDTQYF. In DNA form, the CDR3 reads TGCGCCAGCAGCCAAGATGGGACTAGAACAGATACGCAGTATTTT.

The chain uses TRBV19 and TRBJ2-7; 10 bases are shared with TRBD1. Losses at the gene ends were 6 bases for V and 3 bases for J; bases not matched to a gene: 2. The CDR3 has 13 residues. CDR1 LNHDA and CDR2 SQIVND come from the germline V gene (reference sequence). The CDR3, as DNA: TGTGCCAGTAGAAGGACAGGGGGCTACGAGCAGTACTTC. Translation gives CASRRTGGYEQYF.

This chain connects TRBV28 to TRBJ2-7; 7 bases are a match to TRBD2. In germline, CDR1 is MDHEN, CDR2 SYDVKM. The CDR3 length is 15 residues. V dropped 5 bases and J dropped 3; count of bases not matched to a gene: 10. The CDR3 DNA reads as TGTGCCAGCAGTCCATCTAGCGGTGCCCTCTACGAGCAGTACTTC. This translates into CASSPSSGALYEQYF.

The rearrangement joins TRBV29-1 to TRBJ2-7; 8 positions agree with TRBD2. Germline V lookup: CDR1 SQVTM, CDR2 ANQGSEA. CDR3 length: 14 amino acids. The trim removed 4 bases at V and 1 base at J, leaving 6 bases unmatched. Here the CDR3 reads CSVGGGLGSYEQYF. The DNA for the CDR3 is TGCAGCGTTGGGGGGGGACTAGGGTCCTACGAGCAGTACTTC.

CDR3 sequence reads: CASSQMTRGYGYTF. CDR3 sequence (DNA): TGTGCCAGCAGCCAGATGACCCGAGGCTATGGCTACACCTTC. V usage is TRBV14 and J usage is TRBJ1-2, with D uncertain. V lost 3 bases and J lost 4, with 12 bases in between. The CDR3 totals 14 residues. Germline-derived CDR1 and CDR2 are SGHDN and FVKESK.

The rearrangement links TRBV15 to TRBJ2-7, with D perhaps matching TRBD2 (5 bases). In germline, CDR1 is LNHNV, CDR2 YYDKDF (reference sequence). The ends were cut back, 2 bases at V and 0 bases at J, with 26 bases in the middle. CDR3 length: 20 residues. This CDR3 is CATSRTLATTRISNSYEQYF. Here the CDR3 DNA reads TGTGCCACCAGCAGAACCCTAGCAACGACGAGAATAAGTAACTCCTACGAGCAGTACTTC.

The chain couples TRBV19 to TRBJ2-7; D is undetermined. Germline V lookup: CDR1 LNHDA, CDR2 SQIVND (reference sequence). The CDR3 consists of 14 residues. Trimming took 7 bases from V and 0 from J, leaving 13 bases between them. The CDR3, as DNA: TGTGCCAGTACGGCCAGGCCCAACTCCTACGAGCAGTACTTC. This sequence encodes CASTARPNSYEQYF.

The rearrangement joins TRBV19 to TRBJ1-5; 11 bases are shared with TRBD1. J gave up 0 bases and V 6 bases, and 10 bases lay outside the gene matches. Germline assignment: CDR1 LNHDA and CDR2 SQIVND (reference sequence). This CDR3 region has 18 residues. CDR3 bases: TGTGCCAGTAGCGATAGGACAGGGGGCGAAGATAGCAATCAGCCCCAGCATTTT. As protein: CASSDRTGGEDSNQPQHF.

The chain's CDR3 is CASATYGTNEKLFF. Here the CDR3 DNA reads TGTGCCAGCGCCACCTACGGAACTAATGAAAAACTGTTTTTT. The chain recombines TRBV7-9 with TRBJ1-4; D not resolved. The germline V gene has CDR1 SEHNR and CDR2 FQNEAQ (reference sequence). CDR3 size: 14 residues. Trimming cost V 8 bases and J 1 base, with 11 bases left between them.

V gene TRBV5-1 combines with J gene TRBJ2-1; 8 bases map to TRBD1. This CDR3 has 14 amino acids. Germline V CDR1 and CDR2: SGHRS, YFSETQ. Germline trimming cut 6 bases from V and 4 bases from J; bases unmatched to any gene: 6. The CDR3 DNA reads TGCGCCAGCAACGGACAGGGCGGGTACAATGAGCAGTTCTTC. Its translation is CASNGQGGYNEQFF.

The gene calls are TRBV6-6 and TRBJ2-7, with D possibly TRBD1 on 6 matching bases. Germline V gene sequence: CDR1 MNHNY, CDR2 SVGAGI (reference sequence). The CDR3 consists of 13 residues. Between the trimmed V and J ends, which lost 5 bases and 6 bases, there was a span of 14 bases. CDR3 region: CASSSTGSGEQYF. The CDR3 DNA reads as TGTGCCAGCAGTAGTACAGGGTCGGGCGAGCAGTACTTC.

The V gene is TRBV5-3, the J gene TRBJ1-2; no firm D call. TRBV5-3 is flagged as an ORF with uncertain function. V was shortened by 3 bases and J by 2 bases, with 14 bases between the two germline ends. The CDR3 totals 15 residues. In nucleotides, the CDR3 is TGTGCCAGAAGCTCCTGTTCCGGGTCAAACTATGGCTACACCTTC. Its translation: CARSSCSGSNYGYTF.

The chain links TRBV10-1 to TRBJ2-1, with 10 bases matching TRBD2. Looked up from germline, CDR1 is WNHNN and CDR2 is SYGVQD (reference sequence). Unmatched junction bases numbered 4, after V lost 0 bases and J lost 5 bases. The length of the CDR3 is 16 residues. CDR3 loop: CASSESVAGGDNEQFF. In DNA form, the CDR3 reads TGCGCCAGCAGTGAGTCGGTAGCGGGAGGAGACAATGAGCAGTTCTTC.

V usage is TRBV30 and J usage is TRBJ1-6; unclear D gene. The germline CDR1 and CDR2 sequences are GTSNPN and SVGIG (reference sequence). CDR3 length equals 14 residues. V was shortened by 4 bases and J by 9 bases, with 16 bases between the two germline ends. The CDR3 sequence: CAWTLEVGSSPLHF. CDR3 bases: TGTGCCTGGACGTTGGAAGTTGGGAGTTCACCCCTCCACTTT.

V and J are TRBV2 and TRBJ1-6, with a possible D match to TRBD1 (5 bases). Trimming removed 6 bases at V and 2 bases at J, with 11 bases between. The CDR3 is 15 amino acids. Looked up from germline, CDR1 is SNHLY and CDR2 is FYNNEI. The CDR3 DNA reads as TGTGCCAGCAGCGTGGAGGGACCCTATAATTCACCCCTCCACTTT. Its translation is CASSVEGPYNSPLHF.

The chain recombines TRBV6-1 with TRBJ1-1, with a weak D call TRBD1 (5 bases). The CDR3 is made up of 15 amino acids. Germline V gene sequence: CDR1 MNHNS, CDR2 SASEGT. Trimming cost V 5 bases and J 0 bases, with 13 bases left between them. The CDR3 region is CASSPETVMNTEAFF. The CDR3 coding sequence is TGTGCCAGCAGTCCTGAGACAGTCATGAACACTGAAGCTTTCTTT.

The chain employs TRBV11-2 and TRBJ2-5; possibly TRBD2 for D (7 bases). V was clipped by 1 base and J by 5 bases, with 14 bases between them. This CDR3 comprises 15 residues. Germline loops: CDR1 SGHAT, CDR2 FQNNGV. CDR3 DNA: TGTGCCAGCAGCTTAGCGGGGGGCGAAGGGGAGACCCAGTACTTC. Translation gives CASSLAGGEGETQYF.

The rearrangement joins TRBV5-6 to TRBJ2-7; TRBD2 might be the D (5 bases). The germline V gene has CDR1 SGHDT and CDR2 YYEEEE. CDR3 size: 16 residues. V was trimmed by 1 base and J by 4 bases, leaving 18 bases between them. For the CDR3, the DNA is TGTGCCAGCAGCTTGTGGAGAGGGAGTACCCGTTACGAGCAGTACTTC. Encoded protein: CASSLWRGSTRYEQYF.

The CDR3 nucleotides read TGTGCCAGCAGCGGACCCCAGGGGTTATCTGCCGAGCAGTACTTC. Amino acid sequence: CASSGPQGLSAEQYF. The chain couples TRBV9 to TRBJ2-7; maybe TRBD1 (6 bases). Deletions cut 3 bases from V and 6 bases from J, with 19 bases between. The CDR3 has 15 amino acids. Germline CDR1 reads SGDLS; CDR2 reads YYNGEE.

The chain has TRBV30 and TRBJ2-1; no clear D. Deletions cut 0 bases from V and 7 bases from J, with 4 bases between. Germline CDR1 reads GTSNPN; CDR2 reads SVGIG (reference sequence). CDR3 length equals 11 residues. This chain's CDR3 is CAWSVSNEQFF. CDR3 coding DNA: TGTGCCTGGAGTGTATCAAATGAGCAGTTCTTC. The full variable domain, with the rest looked up from reference TRBV30 and TRBJ2-1, is SQTIHQWPATLVQPVGSPLSLECTVEGTSNPNLYWYRQAAGRGLQLLFYSVGIGQISSEVPQNLSASRPQDRQFILSSKKLLLSDSGFYLCAWSVSNEQFFGPGTRLTVL.

DNA for the CDR3: TGTGCCAGCACCGGAGGGGGGACAGGGCCCTACGAGCAGTACTTC. Its translation is CASTGGGTGPYEQYF. The chain carries TRBV7-9 and TRBJ2-7, with 9 bases lining up with TRBD1. V was pared by 7 bases and J by 2 bases, with 9 bases of the junction left unmatched. The germline CDR1 and CDR2 sequences are SEHNR and FQNEAQ (reference sequence). The CDR3 loop spans 15 amino acids.

The genes are TRBV27 and TRBJ1-4; D is unresolved. Germline V gives CDR1 MNHEY, CDR2 SMNVEV (reference sequence). Trimming removed 8 bases at V and 11 bases at J, with 18 bases between. The CDR3 is made up of 13 amino acids. CDR3 in amino acids: CASSTELERKLFF. As DNA, the CDR3 is TGTGCCAGCTCCACGGAATTGGAGCGGAAACTGTTTTTT.